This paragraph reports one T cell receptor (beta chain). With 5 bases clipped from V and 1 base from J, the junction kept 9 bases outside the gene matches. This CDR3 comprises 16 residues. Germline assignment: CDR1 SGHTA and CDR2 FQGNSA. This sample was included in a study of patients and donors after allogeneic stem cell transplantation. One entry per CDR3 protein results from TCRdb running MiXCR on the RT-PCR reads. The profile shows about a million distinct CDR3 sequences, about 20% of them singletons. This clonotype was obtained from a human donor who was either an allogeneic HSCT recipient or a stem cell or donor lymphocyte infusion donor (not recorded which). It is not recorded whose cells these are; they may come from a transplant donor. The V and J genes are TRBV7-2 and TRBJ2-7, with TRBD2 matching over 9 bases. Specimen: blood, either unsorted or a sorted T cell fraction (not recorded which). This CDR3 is CASSPGLAGRSYEQYF. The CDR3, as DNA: TGTGCCAGCAGCCCCGGTCTAGCGGGAAGATCCTACGAGCAGTACTTC.